The rows below give T cell receptor beta chains drawn from one sample of a study of blood T cell repertoires in COVID-19. Sequencing was performed with immunoSEQ multiplex PCR; in TCRdb, only in-frame clones are kept and a portion is missing. In the table there are a few hundred thousand clones, 89% of which are singletons. Sequenced: peripheral blood. The receptors were gathered from a man aged 40-50 years with acute or convalescent COVID-19. Both conserved end residues are part of each CDR3. The order of the fields is V gene, clone size, D gene, J gene, CDR3 protein, CDR3 DNA. The D gene is left open where the match is weak. The listing skips clone size in some rows; elsewhere it reads once, few, many or a size class.

>TRBV28|.|TRBD1|TRBJ1-4
CATKVPGQGRRSKKLFF
TGTGCCACCAAAGTCCCGGGACAGGGTAGGCGTTCCAAAAAACTGTTTTTT
>TRBV4-1|few|TRBD1|TRBJ1-1
CASSQVRGTEAFF
TGCGCCAGCAGCCAAGTCAGGGGGACTGAAGCTTTCTTT
>TRBV9|.|TRBD1|TRBJ1-4
CASSGTGGNREKLFF
TGTGCCAGCAGCGGGACAGGGGGCAACCGTGAAAAACTGTTTTTT
>TRBV5-1|.|.|TRBJ2-7
CASSPIGGTYEQYF
TGCGCCAGCAGCCCCATCGGGGGAACCTACGAGCAGTACTTC
>TRBV28|.|TRBD1|TRBJ1-5
CATKPLRDRGNQPQHF
TGTGCCACCAAACCCCTCCGGGACAGGGGAAATCAGCCCCAGCATTTT
>TRBV30|.|.|TRBJ1-1
CAWSTGVAEAFF
TGTGCCTGGAGTACCGGGGTGGCTGAAGCTTTCTTT
>TRBV9|.|TRBD1|TRBJ2-7
CASSRTGQLAYEQYF
TGTGCCAGCAGCCGGACAGGTCAACTCGCCTACGAGCAGTACTTC
>TRBV5-6|.|.|TRBJ1-2
CASSNQVVRGYTF
TGTGCCAGCAGCAACCAGGTAGTCAGGGGCTACACCTTC
>TRBV29-1|.|.|TRBJ2-3
CSGAPGLGDTQYF
TGCAGCGGCGCCCCCGGGTTAGGCGATACGCAGTATTTT
>TRBV7-3|.|.|TRBJ2-1
CASSLGVGVYNEQFF
TGTGCCAGCAGCCTAGGGGTAGGGGTCTACAATGAGCAGTTCTTC
>TRBV7-2|few|.|TRBJ1-1
CASSPGTEAFF
TGTGCCAGCAGCCCGGGGACTGAAGCTTTCTTT
>TRBV7-3|.|TRBD1|TRBJ2-3
CASSPRRTGDGRDTQYF
TGTGCCAGCAGCCCCCGAAGGACAGGGGATGGGAGGGATACGCAGTATTTT
>TRBV4-1|.|.|TRBJ2-1
CASSQADLGFSYNEQFF
TGCGCCAGCAGCCAAGCAGACCTGGGCTTCTCCTACAATGAGCAGTTCTTC
>TRBV19|.|.|TRBJ2-1
CASSIRGNEQFF
TGTGCCAGTAGTATCAGGGGCAATGAGCAGTTCTTC
>TRBV19|.|TRBD1|TRBJ2-1
CASSIDSSLQGEVFF
TGTGCCAGTAGTATAGATTCTTCACTACAGGGGGAAGTGTTCTTC
>TRBV4-1|.|.|TRBJ2-3
CASSQYSVGSTDTQYF
TGCGCCAGCAGCCAATATTCGGTTGGTAGTACAGATACGCAGTATTTT
>TRBV10-3|.|TRBD1|TRBJ2-1
CAISEWGQGSYNEQFF
TGTGCCATCAGTGAGTGGGGACAGGGCTCCTACAATGAGCAGTTCTTC
>TRBV9|.|TRBD2|TRBJ2-1
CASSPYSGSVGDEQFF
TGTGCCAGCAGCCCTTATAGCGGGTCGGTAGGAGATGAGCAGTTCTTC
>TRBV5-6|.|TRBD2|TRBJ2-1
CASSFKTSSGSYNEQFF
TGTGCCAGCAGCTTTAAAACTTCTAGCGGAAGTTACAATGAGCAGTTCTTC
>TRBV28|.|.|TRBJ1-5
CASSTDRQGHQPQHF
TGTGCCAGCAGTACCGATAGGCAGGGACACCAGCCCCAGCATTTT
>TRBV5-1|few|TRBD1|TRBJ1-2
CASSSLGQGYGYTF
TGCGCCAGCAGCTCCCTCGGACAGGGCTATGGCTACACCTTC
>TRBV6-2/TRBV6-3|.|.|TRBJ1-1
CASSWIDSSYTEAFF
TGTGCCAGCAGTTGGATTGACAGTAGCTACACTGAAGCTTTCTTT
>TRBV7-8|.|TRBD1|TRBJ1-1
CASSPRQGVGTEAFF
TGTGCCAGCAGCCCCAGACAGGGTGTAGGCACTGAAGCTTTCTTT
>TRBV4-1|.|TRBD2|TRBJ2-1
CASSPTSGEDNEQFF
TGCGCCAGCAGCCCGACTAGCGGGGAGGACAATGAGCAGTTCTTC
>TRBV11-3|.|.|TRBJ2-3
CASSQGLIAGTDTQYF
TGTGCCAGCAGCCAGGGTTTAATAGCGGGCACAGATACGCAGTATTTT
>TRBV18|few|.|TRBJ2-3
CASSPTAASTDTQYF
TGTGCCAGCTCACCGACAGCCGCTAGCACAGATACGCAGTATTTT